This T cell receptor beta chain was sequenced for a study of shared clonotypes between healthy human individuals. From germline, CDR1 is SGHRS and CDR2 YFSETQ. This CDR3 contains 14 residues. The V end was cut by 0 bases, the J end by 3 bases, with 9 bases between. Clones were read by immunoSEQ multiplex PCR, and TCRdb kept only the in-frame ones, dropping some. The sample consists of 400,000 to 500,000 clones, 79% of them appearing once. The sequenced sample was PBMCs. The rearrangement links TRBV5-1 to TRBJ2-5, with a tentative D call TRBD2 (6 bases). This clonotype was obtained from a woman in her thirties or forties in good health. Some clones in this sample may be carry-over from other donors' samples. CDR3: CASSLDPSEETQYF. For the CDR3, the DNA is TGCGCCAGCAGCTTGGATCCTAGCGAAGAGACCCAGTACTTC.